The subject of this entry is one T cell receptor beta chain. Using immunoSEQ multiplex PCR, the repertoire was profiled, and TCRdb retains in-frame clones only, with some absent. Counted here are some 36,000 clones, roughly 90% occurring once; the ten biggest clones make up 0.39%. The source of the sample is a study of T cell changes during pregnancy in multiple sclerosis. From germline, CDR1 is MNHEY and CDR2 SVGAGI. The V end lost 4 bases, the J end lost 7 bases, and 13 bases lay between the germline ends. This CDR3 spans 13 amino acids. The sequences come from CD4+ T cells from peripheral blood mononuclear cells, collected in the second trimester of pregnancy. V gene TRBV6-5 combines with J gene TRBJ1-1; D unclear. The clonotype comes from a female donor with multiple sclerosis, enrolled in a pregnancy study. The CDR3 sequence: CASSLPGRLEAFF. The CDR3 DNA is TGTGCCAGCAGTTTGCCCGGCAGACTTGAAGCTTTCTTT.